Presented here are 4 T cell receptor beta chains from one specimen sequenced in a study of human T cells and chemical hapten exposure. Using its own MiXCR run on the RACE reads, TCRdb lists one record per CDR3 protein. Of 250,000 to 300,000 distinct CDR3 sequences in the sample, approximately 7.5% were seen once. The sample's time point: pre-sensitization, week 0. Treatment described: therapeutic diphenylcyclopropenone sensitization with weekly scalp DPC. This material consisted of whole blood, taken in connection with sensitization to the hapten diphenylcyclopropenone (DPC). Source of these receptors: a man between 18 and 35 years old with alopecia areata. Some clones in this sample may be carry-over from other donors' samples.

The rearrangement uses TRBV7-9 and TRBJ1-1; the D gene is possibly TRBD1 (5 bases). The V end lost 1 base, the J end lost 6 bases, and 12 bases lay between the germline ends. The CDR3 runs to 14 residues. Germline V gene lookup returns CDR1 SEHNR and CDR2 FQNEAQ (reference sequence). The CDR3 bases are TGTGCCAGCAGCTTAGGTCAGGGTGACGCTGAAGCTTTCTTT. Translating gives CASSLGQGDAEAFF. The whole variable domain, filled in from reference TRBV7-9 and TRBJ1-1, reads DTGVSQNPRHKITKRGQNVTFRCDPISEHNRLYWYRQTLGQGPEFLTYFQNEAQLEKSRLLSDRFSAERPKGSFSTLEIQRTEQGDSAMYLCASSLGQGDAEAFFGQGTRLTVV.

This clonotype was observed a handful of times. As DNA, the CDR3 is TGTGCCACCGCCGACATTTTTATCCGCGATGAGCAGTTCTTC. This encodes CATADIFIRDEQFF. The chain couples TRBV19 to TRBJ2-1; D gene unclear. Trimming stripped 10 bases from V and 8 bases from J, with 21 bases between. The germline gives CDR1 LNHDA, CDR2 SQIVND (reference sequence). The CDR3 has 14 amino acids.

In its sample, this clonotype was seen a few times. This sequence joins TRBV7-6 and TRBJ1-2; 9 bases align to TRBD1. CDR3 length: 16 amino acids. The germline V gene encodes CDR1 SGHVS and CDR2 FNYEAQ. Trimming removed 5 bases from V and 0 bases from J; junction bases left unmatched: 7. The CDR3 reads CASSPGTGPTNYGYTF. The CDR3, as DNA: TGTGCCAGCAGCCCGGGGACAGGGCCTACTAACTATGGCTACACCTTC. Based on the CDR3 plus reference TRBV7-6 and TRBJ1-2, the full variable domain is GAGVSQSPRYKVTKRGQDVALRCDPISGHVSLYWYRQALGQGPEFLTYFNYEAQQDKSGLPNDRFSAERPEGSISTLTIQRTEQRDSAMYRCASSPGTGPTNYGYTFGSGTRLTVV.

In this sample, this clonotype turned up a few times. The V call is TRBV6-6, the J call TRBJ2-7; the D gene is possibly TRBD1 (6 bases). Germline V CDR1 and CDR2: MNHNY, SVGAGI (reference sequence). The CDR3 is 13 residues long. Trimming removed 6 bases from V and 8 bases from J, with 17 bases in between. Here the CDR3 DNA reads TGTGCCAGCAGCACCGAGGACAGAACTAAGCAGTACGTC. This translates into CASSTEDRTKQYV.